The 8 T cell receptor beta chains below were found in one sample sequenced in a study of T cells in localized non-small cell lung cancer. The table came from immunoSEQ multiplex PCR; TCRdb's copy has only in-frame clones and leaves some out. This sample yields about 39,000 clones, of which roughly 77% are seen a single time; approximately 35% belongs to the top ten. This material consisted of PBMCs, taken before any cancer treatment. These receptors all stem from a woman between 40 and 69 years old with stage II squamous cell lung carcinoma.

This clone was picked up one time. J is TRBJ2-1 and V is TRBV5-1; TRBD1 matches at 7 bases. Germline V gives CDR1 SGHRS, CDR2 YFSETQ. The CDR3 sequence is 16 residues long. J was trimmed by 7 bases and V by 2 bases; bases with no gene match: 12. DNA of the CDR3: TGCGCCAGCAGCTTAGCCGACAGGGAAGAGATGAATGAGCAGTTCTTC. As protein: CASSLADREEMNEQFF.

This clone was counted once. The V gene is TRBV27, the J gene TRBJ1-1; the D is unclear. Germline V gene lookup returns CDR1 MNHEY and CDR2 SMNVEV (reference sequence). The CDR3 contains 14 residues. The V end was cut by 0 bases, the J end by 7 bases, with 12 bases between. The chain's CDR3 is CASSLSVRKDEAFF. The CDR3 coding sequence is TGTGCCAGCAGTTTATCGGTGAGGAAGGATGAAGCTTTCTTT.

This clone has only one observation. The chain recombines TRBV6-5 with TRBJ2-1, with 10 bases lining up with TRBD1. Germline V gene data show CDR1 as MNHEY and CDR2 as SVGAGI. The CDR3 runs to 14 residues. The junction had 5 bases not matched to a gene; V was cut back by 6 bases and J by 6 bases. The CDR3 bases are TGTGCCAGCAGAGGGACAGGGGTACGCAATGAGCAGTTCTTC. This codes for CASRGTGVRNEQFF.

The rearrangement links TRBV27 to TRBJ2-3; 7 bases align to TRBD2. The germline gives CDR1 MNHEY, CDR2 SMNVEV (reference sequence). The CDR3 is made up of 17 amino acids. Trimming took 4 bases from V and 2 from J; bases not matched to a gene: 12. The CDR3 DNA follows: TGTGCCAGCAGTTCCTTGGGGGAGGGGCCTATCACAGATACGCAGTATTTT. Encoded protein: CASSSLGEGPITDTQYF.

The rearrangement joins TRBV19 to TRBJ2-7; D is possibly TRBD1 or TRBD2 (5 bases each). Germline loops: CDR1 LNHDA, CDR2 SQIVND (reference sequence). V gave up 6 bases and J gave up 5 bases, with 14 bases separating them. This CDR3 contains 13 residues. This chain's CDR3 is CASRGTAGHEQYF. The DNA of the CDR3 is TGTGCCAGTAGGGGGACCGCAGGGCACGAGCAGTACTTC.

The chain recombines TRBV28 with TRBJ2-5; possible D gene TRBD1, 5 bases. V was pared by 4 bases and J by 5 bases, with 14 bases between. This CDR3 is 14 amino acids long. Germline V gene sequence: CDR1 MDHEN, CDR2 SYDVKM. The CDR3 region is CASSSPAGLETQYF. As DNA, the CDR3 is TGTGCCAGCAGTTCCCCGGCAGGGTTGGAGACCCAGTACTTC.

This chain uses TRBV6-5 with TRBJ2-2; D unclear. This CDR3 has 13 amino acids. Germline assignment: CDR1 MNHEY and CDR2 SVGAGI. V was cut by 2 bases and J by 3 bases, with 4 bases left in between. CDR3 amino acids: CASSYGDTGELFF. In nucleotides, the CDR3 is TGTGCCAGCAGTTACGGAGACACCGGGGAGCTGTTTTTT.

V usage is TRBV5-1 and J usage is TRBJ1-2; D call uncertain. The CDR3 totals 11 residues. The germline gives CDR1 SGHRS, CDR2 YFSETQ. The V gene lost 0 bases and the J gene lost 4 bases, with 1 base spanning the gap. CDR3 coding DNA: TGCGCCAGCAGCTTGGGCTATGGCTACACCTTC. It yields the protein CASSLGYGYTF.